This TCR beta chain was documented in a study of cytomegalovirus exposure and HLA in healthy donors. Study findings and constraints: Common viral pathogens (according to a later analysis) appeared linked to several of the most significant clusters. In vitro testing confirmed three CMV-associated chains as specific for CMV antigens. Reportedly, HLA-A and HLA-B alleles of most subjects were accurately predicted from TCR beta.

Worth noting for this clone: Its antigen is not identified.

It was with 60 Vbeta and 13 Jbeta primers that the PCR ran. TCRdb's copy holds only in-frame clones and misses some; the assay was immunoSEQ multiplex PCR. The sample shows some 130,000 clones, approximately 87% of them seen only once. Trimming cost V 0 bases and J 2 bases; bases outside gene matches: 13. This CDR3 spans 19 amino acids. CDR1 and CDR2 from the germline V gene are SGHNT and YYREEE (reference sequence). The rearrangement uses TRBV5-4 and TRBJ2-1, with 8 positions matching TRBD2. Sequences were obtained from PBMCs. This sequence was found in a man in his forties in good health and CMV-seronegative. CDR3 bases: TGTGCCAGCAGCTTGGCAGCGGGAGTAGCGCTGTCAGCCTACAATGAGCAGTTCTTC. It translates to CASSLAAGVALSAYNEQFF. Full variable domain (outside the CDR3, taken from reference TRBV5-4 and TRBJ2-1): ETGVTQSPTHLIKTRGQQVTLRCSSQSGHNTVSWYQQALGQGPQFIFQYYREEENGRGNFPPRFSGLQFPNYSSELNVNALELDDSALYLCASSLAAGVALSAYNEQFFGPGTRLTVL.